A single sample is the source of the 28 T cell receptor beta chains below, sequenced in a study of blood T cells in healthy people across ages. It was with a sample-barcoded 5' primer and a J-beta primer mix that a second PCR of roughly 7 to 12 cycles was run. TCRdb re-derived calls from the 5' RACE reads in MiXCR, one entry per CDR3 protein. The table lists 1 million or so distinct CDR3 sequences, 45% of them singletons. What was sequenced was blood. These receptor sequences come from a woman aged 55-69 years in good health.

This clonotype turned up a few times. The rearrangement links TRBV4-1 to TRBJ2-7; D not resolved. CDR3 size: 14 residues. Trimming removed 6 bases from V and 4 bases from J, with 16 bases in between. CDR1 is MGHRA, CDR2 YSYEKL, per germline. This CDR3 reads CASSPNPGLYEQYF. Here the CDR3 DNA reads TGCGCCAGCAGTCCCAACCCAGGCCTTTACGAGCAGTACTTC.

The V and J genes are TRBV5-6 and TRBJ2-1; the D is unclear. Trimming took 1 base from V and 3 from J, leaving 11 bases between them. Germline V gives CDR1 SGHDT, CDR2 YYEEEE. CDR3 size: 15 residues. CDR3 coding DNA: TGTGCCAGCAGCTTGTATCCGGGTTTCTACAATGAGCAGTTCTTC. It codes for CASSLYPGFYNEQFF.

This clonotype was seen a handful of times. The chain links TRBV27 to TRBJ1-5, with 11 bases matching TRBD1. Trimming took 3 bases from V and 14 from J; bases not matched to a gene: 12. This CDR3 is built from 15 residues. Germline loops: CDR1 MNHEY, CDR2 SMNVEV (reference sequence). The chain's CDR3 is CASSFVGRTGGPEHF. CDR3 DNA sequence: TGTGCCAGCAGTTTCGTTGGTCGGACAGGGGGCCCCGAGCATTTT.

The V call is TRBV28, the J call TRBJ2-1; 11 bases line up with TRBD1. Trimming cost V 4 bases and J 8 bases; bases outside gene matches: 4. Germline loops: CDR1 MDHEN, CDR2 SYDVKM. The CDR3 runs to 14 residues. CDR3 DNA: TGTGCCAGCAGTTGGACAGGGGGCTCCGATGAGCAGTTCTTC. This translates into CASSWTGGSDEQFF.

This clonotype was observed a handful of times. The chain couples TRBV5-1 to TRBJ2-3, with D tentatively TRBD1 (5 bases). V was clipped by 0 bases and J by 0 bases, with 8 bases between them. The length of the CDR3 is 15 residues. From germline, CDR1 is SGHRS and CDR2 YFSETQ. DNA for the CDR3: TGCGCCAGCAGCTTGGGACAGCTAAGCACAGATACGCAGTATTTT. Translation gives CASSLGQLSTDTQYF.

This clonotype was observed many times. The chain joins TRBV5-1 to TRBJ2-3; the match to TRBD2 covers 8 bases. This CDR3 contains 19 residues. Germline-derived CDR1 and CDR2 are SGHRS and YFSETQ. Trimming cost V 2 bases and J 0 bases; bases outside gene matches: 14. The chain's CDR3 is CASSFPSSGLGTSTDTQYF. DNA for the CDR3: TGCGCCAGCAGCTTCCCGTCTAGCGGGTTGGGAACTAGCACAGATACGCAGTATTTT.

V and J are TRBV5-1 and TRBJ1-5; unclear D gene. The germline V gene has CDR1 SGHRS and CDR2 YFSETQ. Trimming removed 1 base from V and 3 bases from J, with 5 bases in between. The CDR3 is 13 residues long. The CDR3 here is CASSLWPNQPQHF. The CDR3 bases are TGCGCCAGCAGCTTGTGGCCCAATCAGCCCCAGCATTTT.

The CDR3 nucleotides are TGTGCCAGCAGCTTAGTAGCTACCTACGAGCAGTACTTC. It translates to CASSLVATYEQYF. This sequence joins TRBV7-2 and TRBJ2-7; D remains ambiguous. The V gene's germline CDR1 is SGHTA and CDR2 FQGNSA. The germline V and J ends were trimmed by 1 base and 2 bases, with 6 bases remaining between them. The length of the CDR3 is 13 residues.

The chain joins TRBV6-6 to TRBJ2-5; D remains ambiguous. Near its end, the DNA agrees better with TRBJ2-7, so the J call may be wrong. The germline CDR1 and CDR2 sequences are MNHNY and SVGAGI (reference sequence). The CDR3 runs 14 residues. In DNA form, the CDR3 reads TGTGCCAGCAGCCTAGACGAAAAACGGAGCGAGCAGTACTTC. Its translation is CASSLDEKRSEQYF.

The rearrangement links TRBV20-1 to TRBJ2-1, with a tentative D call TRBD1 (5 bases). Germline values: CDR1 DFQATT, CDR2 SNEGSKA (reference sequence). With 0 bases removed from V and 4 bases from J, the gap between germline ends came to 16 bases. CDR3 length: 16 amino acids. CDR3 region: CSARDQGTKVYNEQFF. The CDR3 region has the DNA TGCAGTGCTAGAGATCAGGGAACAAAGGTTTACAATGAGCAGTTCTTC.

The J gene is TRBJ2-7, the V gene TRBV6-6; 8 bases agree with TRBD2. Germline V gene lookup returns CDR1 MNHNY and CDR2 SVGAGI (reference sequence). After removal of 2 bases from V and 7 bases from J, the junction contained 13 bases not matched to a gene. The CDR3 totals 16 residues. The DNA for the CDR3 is TGTGCCAGCAGTTACGGGTCGGGAGGGCCTCACAATGAGCAGTACTTC. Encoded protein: CASSYGSGGPHNEQYF.

CDR3 sequence (DNA): TGTGCCATCAGTGAGTCGCCTAGCACTACAGATACGCAGTATTTT. Translated, it gives CAISESPSTTDTQYF. The genes are TRBV10-3 and TRBJ2-3; maybe TRBD2 (5 bases). V lost 0 bases and J lost 3, with 10 bases in between. The CDR3 consists of 15 residues. Germline V CDR1 and CDR2: ENHRY, SYGVKD.

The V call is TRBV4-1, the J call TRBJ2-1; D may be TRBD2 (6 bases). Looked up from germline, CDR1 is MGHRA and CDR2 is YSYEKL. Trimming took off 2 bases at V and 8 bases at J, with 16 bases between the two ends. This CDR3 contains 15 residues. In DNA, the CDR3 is TGCGCCAGCAGCCAACTACTAGCTCTAGTTTATGAGCAGTTCTTC. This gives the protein CASSQLLALVYEQFF.

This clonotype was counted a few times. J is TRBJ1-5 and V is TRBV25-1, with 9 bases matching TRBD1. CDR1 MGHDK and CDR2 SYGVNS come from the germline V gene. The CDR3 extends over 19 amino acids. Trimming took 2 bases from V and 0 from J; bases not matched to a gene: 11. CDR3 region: CASSEETGTGNNSNQPQHF. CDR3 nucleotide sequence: TGTGCCAGCAGTGAAGAAACCGGGACAGGGAATAATAGCAATCAGCCCCAGCATTTT.

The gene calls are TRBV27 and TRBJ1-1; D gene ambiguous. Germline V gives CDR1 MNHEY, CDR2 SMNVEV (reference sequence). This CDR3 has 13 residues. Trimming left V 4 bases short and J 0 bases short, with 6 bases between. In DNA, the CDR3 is TGTGCCAGCAGTTCGTGGGTGAACACTGAAGCTTTCTTT. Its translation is CASSSWVNTEAFF.

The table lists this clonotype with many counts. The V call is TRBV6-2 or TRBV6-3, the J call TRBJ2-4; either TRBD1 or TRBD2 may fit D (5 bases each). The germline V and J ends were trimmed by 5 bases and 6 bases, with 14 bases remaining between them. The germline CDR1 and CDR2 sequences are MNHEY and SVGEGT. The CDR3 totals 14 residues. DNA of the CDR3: TGTGCCAGCAGTCCGGGACGGAACGTAAACATTCAGTACTTC. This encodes CASSPGRNVNIQYF.

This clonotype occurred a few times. CDR3 nucleotides: TGTGCCAGCAGCCAAGATAGTCGTGCTAGCGGGAGTTACGAGCAGTACTTC. It yields the protein CASSQDSRASGSYEQYF. The J gene is TRBJ2-7, the V gene TRBV4-2, with 10 bases aligning to TRBD2. Germline V gene data show CDR1 as LGHNA and CDR2 as YNFKEQ. With V trimmed by 0 bases and J by 4 bases, 9 bases remained unmatched. The CDR3 contains 17 residues.

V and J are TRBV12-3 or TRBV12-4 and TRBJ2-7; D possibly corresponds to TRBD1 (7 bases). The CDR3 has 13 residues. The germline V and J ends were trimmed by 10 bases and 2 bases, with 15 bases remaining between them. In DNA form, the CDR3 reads TGTGCCACCAGACAGGGAGGAACCTACGAGCAGTACTTC. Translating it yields CATRQGGTYEQYF.

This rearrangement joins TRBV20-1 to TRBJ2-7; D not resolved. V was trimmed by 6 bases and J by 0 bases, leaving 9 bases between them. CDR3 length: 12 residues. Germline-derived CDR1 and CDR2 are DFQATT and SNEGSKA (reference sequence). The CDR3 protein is CSADSSSYEQYF. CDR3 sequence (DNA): TGCAGTGCAGACTCGAGCTCCTACGAGCAGTACTTC.

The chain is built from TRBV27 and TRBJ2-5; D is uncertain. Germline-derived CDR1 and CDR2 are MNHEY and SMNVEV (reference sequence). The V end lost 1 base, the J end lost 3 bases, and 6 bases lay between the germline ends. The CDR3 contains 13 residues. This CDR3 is CASSLWKEETQYF. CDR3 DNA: TGTGCCAGCAGTTTATGGAAAGAAGAGACCCAGTACTTC.

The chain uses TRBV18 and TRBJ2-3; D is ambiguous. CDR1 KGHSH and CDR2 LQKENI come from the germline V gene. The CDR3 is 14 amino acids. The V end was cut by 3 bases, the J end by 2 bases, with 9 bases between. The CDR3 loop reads CASSPAAVTDTQYF. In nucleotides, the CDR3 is TGTGCCAGCTCACCGGCGGCGGTCACAGATACGCAGTATTTT.

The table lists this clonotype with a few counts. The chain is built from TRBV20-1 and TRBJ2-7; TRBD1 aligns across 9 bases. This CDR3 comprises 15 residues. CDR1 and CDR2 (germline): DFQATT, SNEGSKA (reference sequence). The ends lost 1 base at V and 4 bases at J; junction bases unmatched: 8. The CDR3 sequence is CSARGMTGGSYEQYF. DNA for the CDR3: TGCAGTGCTAGAGGGATGACAGGGGGTTCGTACGAGCAGTACTTC.

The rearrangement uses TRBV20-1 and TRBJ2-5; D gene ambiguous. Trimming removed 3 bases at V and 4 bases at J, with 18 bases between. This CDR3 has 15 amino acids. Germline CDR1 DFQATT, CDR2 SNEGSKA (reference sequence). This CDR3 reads CSARADQIGRETQYF. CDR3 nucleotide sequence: TGCAGTGCTAGGGCGGACCAGATTGGTCGAGAGACCCAGTACTTC.

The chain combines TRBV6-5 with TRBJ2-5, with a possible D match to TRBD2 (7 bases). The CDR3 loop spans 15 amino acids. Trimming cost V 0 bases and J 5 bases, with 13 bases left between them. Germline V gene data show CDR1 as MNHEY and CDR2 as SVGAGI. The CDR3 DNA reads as TGTGCCAGCAGTTACTCTGCGGGGGCCCGGGAGACCCAGTACTTC. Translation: CASSYSAGARETQYF.

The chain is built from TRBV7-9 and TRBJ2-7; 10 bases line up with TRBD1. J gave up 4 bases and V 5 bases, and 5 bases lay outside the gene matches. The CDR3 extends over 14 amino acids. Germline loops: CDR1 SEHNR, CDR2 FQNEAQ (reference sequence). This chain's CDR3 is CASSRQGALYEQYF. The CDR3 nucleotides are TGTGCCAGCAGCAGACAGGGGGCATTATACGAGCAGTACTTC.

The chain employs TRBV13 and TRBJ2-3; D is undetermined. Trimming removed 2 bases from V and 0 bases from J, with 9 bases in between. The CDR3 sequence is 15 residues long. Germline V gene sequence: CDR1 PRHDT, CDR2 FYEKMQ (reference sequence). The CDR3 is CASSLIDTSTDTQYF. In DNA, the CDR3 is TGTGCCAGCAGCTTAATTGACACTAGCACAGATACGCAGTATTTT. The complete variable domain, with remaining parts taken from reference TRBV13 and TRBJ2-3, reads AAGVIQSPRHLIKEKRETATLKCYPIPRHDTVYWYQQGPGQDPQFLISFYEKMQSDKGSIPDRFSAQQFSDYHSELNMSSLELGDSALYFCASSLIDTSTDTQYFGPGTRLTVL.

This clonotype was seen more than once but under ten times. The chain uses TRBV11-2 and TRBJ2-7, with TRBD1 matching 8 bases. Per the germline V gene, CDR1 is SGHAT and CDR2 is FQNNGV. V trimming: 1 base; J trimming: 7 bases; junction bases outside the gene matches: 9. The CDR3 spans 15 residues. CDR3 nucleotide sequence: TGTGCCAGCAGCTTAGGGGGACAGGTGCCAGGGGAGCAGTACTTC. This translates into CASSLGGQVPGEQYF.

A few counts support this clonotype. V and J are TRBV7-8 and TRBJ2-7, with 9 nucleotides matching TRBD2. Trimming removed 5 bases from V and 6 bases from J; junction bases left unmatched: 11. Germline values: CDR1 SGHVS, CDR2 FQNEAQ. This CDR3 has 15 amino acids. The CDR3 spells CASSPSRLAEAEQYF. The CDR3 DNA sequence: TGTGCCAGCAGCCCCAGTCGACTAGCGGAGGCCGAGCAGTACTTC.